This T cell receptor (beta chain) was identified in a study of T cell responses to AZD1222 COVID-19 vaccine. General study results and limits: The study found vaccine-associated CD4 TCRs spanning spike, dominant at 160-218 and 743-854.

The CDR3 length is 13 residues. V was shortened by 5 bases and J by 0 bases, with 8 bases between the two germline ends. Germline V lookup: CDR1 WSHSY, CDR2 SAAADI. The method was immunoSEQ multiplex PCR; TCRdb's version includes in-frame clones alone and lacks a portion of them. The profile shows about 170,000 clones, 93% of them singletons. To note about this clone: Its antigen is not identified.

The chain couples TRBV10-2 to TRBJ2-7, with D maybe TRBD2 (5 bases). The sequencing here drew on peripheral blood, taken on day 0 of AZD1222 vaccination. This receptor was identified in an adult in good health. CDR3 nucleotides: TGCGCCAGCAGTAGCGGCCGCTCCTACGAGCAGTACTTC. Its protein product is CASSSGRSYEQYF.